This T cell receptor beta chain appears in the sequencing data of a study of monozygotic twins with inflammatory bowel disease. Following a re-call of the 5' RACE reads, TCRdb has one entry per CDR3 protein and lacks DNA. The sample data list some 330,000 distinct CDR3 sequences. This CDR3 region has 16 residues. CDR1 SGHVS and CDR2 FQNEAQ come from the germline V gene. The chain links TRBV7-8 to TRBJ1-5; TCRdb gives TRBD1 as the D gene, but with no DNA this cannot be confirmed. Sequenced: blood. The sequence came from a human donor with ulcerative colitis or Crohn's disease, or a healthy co-twin of an affected twin (not recorded which). CDR3 in amino acids: CASSRRQAQDNQPQHF.